This T cell receptor (beta chain) originates from a study of beta chain features in type 1 diabetes. Central memory, naive, regulatory and stem cell-like memory CD4+ cells were sorted by CD45RO/CCR7/CD25/CD127/CD95/CD27. Sort purity for all populations was recorded as exceeding 98%. Expressed TCRB transcripts were sequenced because the entire RNA isolate underwent reverse transcription. This table comes from immunoSEQ multiplex PCR, and its TCRdb copy is limited to in-frame clones, with some not included. The top ten hold almost 0.065% of the sample, which has about 470,000 clones, 30% seen once. This clone was picked up one time. Its antigen is still unknown. Study findings and constraints: Possibly, sequencing cDNA over-represented cells that had high TCR expression levels. Moderate but significant shortening of TCRB CDR3s was recorded in all four CD4+ subsets from Type 1 diabetes patients.

Sequenced: naive CD4+ T cells from blood. The receptor's source is a young man in good health.

CDR3 in amino acids: CASSPVAGGPGNEQFF. In DNA form, the CDR3 reads TGTGCCAGCAGTCCAGTAGCGGGAGGGCCGGGGAATGAGCAGTTCTTC. V gene TRBV6-6 combines with J gene TRBJ2-1; 11 nucleotides match TRBD2. Trimming removed 5 bases from V and 7 bases from J; junction bases left unmatched: 10. Germline CDR1 reads MNHNY; CDR2 reads SVGAGI (reference sequence). The CDR3 has 16 residues.